These 22 T cell receptor beta chains share one sample of origin, sequenced in a study of cytomegalovirus exposure and HLA in healthy donors. A multiplex PCR was run with 60 Vbeta primers and 13 Jbeta primers. Method: immunoSEQ multiplex PCR; TCRdb's copy keeps in-frame clones and lacks some. This sample has around 150,000 clones, with 80% found just once. What was sequenced was PBMCs. The receptors stem from a man aged 40-50 years in good health and CMV-seropositive.

The chain links TRBV13 to TRBJ2-7, with D tentatively TRBD1 (6 bases). Germline loops: CDR1 PRHDT, CDR2 FYEKMQ (reference sequence). V was shortened by 6 bases and J by 3 bases, with 24 bases between the two germline ends. This CDR3 region has 17 residues. CDR3 DNA: TGTGCCAGCAGTTCCACCCTAGGGCAGGGGAGCTACTACGAGCAGTACTTC. Translated, it gives CASSSTLGQGSYYEQYF.

The genes are TRBV7-9 and TRBJ1-1; TRBD1 matches at 7 bases. The V segment lost 4 bases and the J segment 1 base; nucleotides outside the gene matches: 6. Per the germline V gene, CDR1 is SEHNR and CDR2 is FQNEAQ (reference sequence). CDR3 size: 15 residues. In nucleotides, the CDR3 is TGTGCCAGCAGCTATACCGGGACAGAGAACACTGAAGCTTTCTTT. As protein: CASSYTGTENTEAFF.

This chain joins TRBV4-1 and TRBJ2-2, with 7 bases lining up with TRBD1. Trimming at V came to 8 bases and at J to 2 bases, leaving 2 bases not matched to a gene. The CDR3 runs to 13 residues. Germline lookup yields CDR1 MGHRA and CDR2 YSYEKL. The CDR3 here is CASGDRNTGELFF. The CDR3 nucleotides read TGCGCCAGCGGGGACAGAAACACCGGGGAGCTGTTTTTT.

The rearrangement joins TRBV20-1 to TRBJ1-1, with no clear D. The germline V gene encodes CDR1 DFQATT and CDR2 SNEGSKA (reference sequence). The V end was cut by 0 bases, the J end by 5 bases, with 4 bases between. The CDR3 is 11 residues long. The CDR3, as DNA: TGCAGTGCTAGAGACAGGACTGAAGCTTTCTTT. Protein sequence: CSARDRTEAFF.

The rearrangement joins TRBV11-2 to TRBJ2-3, with a weak D call TRBD2 (6 bases). The CDR3 extends over 17 amino acids. The V end lost 0 bases, the J end lost 2 bases, and 15 bases lay between the germline ends. In germline, CDR1 is SGHAT, CDR2 FQNNGV. CDR3 sequence (DNA): TGTGCCAGCAGCTTAGATCAGTTTACGGGGGACACAGATACGCAGTATTTT. Protein product: CASSLDQFTGDTDTQYF.

The chain employs TRBV5-8 and TRBJ1-5; D is possibly TRBD1 (5 bases). Trimming shortened V by 0 bases and J by 3 bases, and 7 bases separated the two germline ends. This CDR3 has 14 amino acids. Germline CDR1 reads SGHTS; CDR2 reads YDEGEE. The DNA for the CDR3 is TGTGCCAGCAGCTTGGTAGGGGTCAATCAGCCCCAGCATTTT. Encoded protein: CASSLVGVNQPQHF.

There are a few counts of this clone. This chain uses TRBV7-2 with TRBJ2-7, with D maybe TRBD2 (6 bases). The CDR3 extends over 16 amino acids. V was shortened by 1 base and J by 3 bases, with 16 bases between the two germline ends. Germline V gene lookup returns CDR1 SGHTA and CDR2 FQGNSA. CDR3 in amino acids: CASSLVGGTPYYEQYF. The CDR3 region has the DNA TGTGCCAGCAGCTTAGTTGGAGGGACCCCTTACTACGAGCAGTACTTC.

The chain links TRBV29-1 to TRBJ1-5; D is ambiguous. The ends were cut back, 6 bases at V and 4 bases at J, with 16 bases in the middle. Germline V lookup: CDR1 SQVTM, CDR2 ANQGSEA. CDR3 size: 14 residues. CDR3 DNA sequence: TGCAGCGTGGCCTTGGGTGGAGGAAATCAGCCCCAGCATTTT. As protein: CSVALGGGNQPQHF.

This sequence joins TRBV9 and TRBJ2-1; TRBD2 aligns across 7 bases. CDR1 and CDR2 (germline): SGDLS, YYNGEE. The CDR3 covers 15 residues. With V trimmed by 0 bases and J by 4 bases, 4 bases remained unmatched. The chain's CDR3 is CASSVVASGYNEQFF. The CDR3 DNA is TGTGCCAGCAGCGTAGTGGCTAGCGGATACAATGAGCAGTTCTTC.

In this sample, this clone turned up once. The DNA of the CDR3 is TGTGCCAGTAGTCAACAGGCGGGACAGAATGGCTACACCTTC. Amino acid sequence: CASSQQAGQNGYTF. This rearrangement joins TRBV28 to TRBJ1-2, with 7 bases fitting TRBD1. The trim removed 9 bases at V and 6 bases at J, leaving 13 bases unmatched. The CDR3 is 14 residues long. Germline CDR1 reads MDHEN; CDR2 reads SYDVKM.

This clone was seen only once. CDR3 coding DNA: TGTGCCAGCAGGGGGCCAGGGCCCCTGTTGACCCAGTACTTC. As protein: CASRGPGPLLTQYF. This chain uses TRBV28 with TRBJ2-5, with a weak D call TRBD1 (5 bases). This CDR3 spans 14 amino acids. Trimming removed 6 bases at V and 7 bases at J, with 18 bases between. Germline CDR1 and CDR2: MDHEN and SYDVKM. Together with reference TRBV28 and TRBJ2-5, the CDR3 gives the full variable domain: DVKVTQSSRYLVKRTGEKVFLECVQDMDHENMFWYRQDPGLGLRLIYFSYDVKMKEKGDIPEGYSVSREKKERFSLILESASTNQTSMYLCASRGPGPLLTQYFGPGTRLLVL.

The J gene is TRBJ2-5, the V gene TRBV29-1; 9 bases are a match to TRBD1. Gene TRBJ2-7 matches the end of the DNA better, so the J call may be wrong. Germline V CDR1 and CDR2: SQVTM, ANQGSEA. CDR3 size: 14 residues. The CDR3 region is CSVQTGTGPYEQYF. CDR3 DNA sequence: TGCAGCGTTCAAACCGGGACAGGGCCCTACGAGCAGTACTTC.

The chain combines TRBV30 with TRBJ2-5, with 7 positions matching TRBD1. TRBJ2-7 matches the DNA end more closely, so the J call is doubtful. Germline assignment: CDR1 GTSNPN and CDR2 SVGIG (reference sequence). The CDR3 is 13 residues long. The DNA for the CDR3 is TGTGCCTGGAGTGGGACAGGAAACTACGAGCAGTACTTC. Translated, it gives CAWSGTGNYEQYF.

This rearrangement joins TRBV18 to TRBJ1-1; D is uncertain. This CDR3 comprises 15 residues. V was cut by 4 bases and J by 4 bases, with 16 bases left in between. Germline CDR1 reads KGHSH; CDR2 reads LQKENI. As DNA, the CDR3 is TGTGCCAGCTCACTCCAGGACTGGGGAGGCACTGAAGCTTTCTTT. Residues: CASSLQDWGGTEAFF.

The genes are TRBV27 and TRBJ1-1; D is perhaps TRBD1 (5 bases). Trimming took off 5 bases at V and 1 base at J, with 11 bases between the two ends. The CDR3 covers 14 residues. CDR1 is MNHEY, CDR2 SMNVEV, per germline (reference sequence). CDR3 coding DNA: TGTGCCAGCAGTCCCAGACAGCCGAACACTGAAGCTTTCTTT. Translation gives CASSPRQPNTEAFF.

The rearrangement links TRBV5-8 to TRBJ2-6, with D uncertain. Germline V CDR1 and CDR2: SGHTS, YDEGEE. Between the trimmed V and J ends, which lost 1 base and 0 bases, there was a span of 17 bases. The length of the CDR3 is 19 residues. The CDR3 region is CASSLNFYGDLSGANVLTF. CDR3 bases: TGTGCCAGCAGCTTGAACTTCTACGGAGACCTCTCTGGGGCCAACGTCCTGACTTTC.

V is TRBV4-3 and J is TRBJ1-2; D gene uncertain. The germline gives CDR1 LGHNA, CDR2 YSLEER. The V gene lost 4 bases and the J gene lost 4 bases, with 16 bases spanning the gap. The length of the CDR3 is 15 residues. This CDR3 is CASSPAGEAGYGYTF. DNA of the CDR3: TGCGCCAGCAGCCCCGCGGGAGAGGCTGGCTATGGCTACACCTTC.

J is TRBJ2-7 and V is TRBV5-4; 11 bases align to TRBD2. The CDR3 extends over 15 amino acids. Losses at the gene ends were 4 bases for V and 3 bases for J; bases not matched to a gene: 6. CDR1 and CDR2 from the germline V gene are SGHNT and YYREEE (reference sequence). The chain's CDR3 is CASSPGLAESYEQYF. The CDR3 DNA follows: TGTGCCAGCAGCCCGGGACTAGCGGAGAGCTACGAGCAGTACTTC.

The chain couples TRBV6-1 to TRBJ1-1; TRBD1 matches at 8 bases. V lost 6 bases, J lost 2 bases, and 5 bases stayed unmatched. In germline, CDR1 is MNHNS, CDR2 SASEGT. This CDR3 is built from 14 residues. CDR3 region: CASSADRVNTEAFF. The CDR3 region has the DNA TGTGCCAGCAGCGCGGACAGGGTAAACACTGAAGCTTTCTTT.

V usage is TRBV5-6 and J usage is TRBJ2-5; 7 bases agree with TRBD2. This CDR3 contains 15 residues. Losses at the gene ends were 0 bases for V and 5 bases for J; bases not matched to a gene: 7. Germline V gene data show CDR1 as SGHDT and CDR2 as YYEEEE. The CDR3 is CASSLERLAFETQYF. CDR3 nucleotide sequence: TGTGCCAGCAGCTTGGAGAGACTAGCTTTTGAGACCCAGTACTTC.

The J gene is TRBJ2-7, the V gene TRBV2, with D perhaps matching TRBD2 (5 bases). The germline gives CDR1 SNHLY, CDR2 FYNNEI. V was pared by 1 base and J by 2 bases, with 15 bases between. CDR3 length: 16 residues. DNA for the CDR3: TGTGCCAGCAGTGAAGAGAGGGTAGGTCCCACCTACGAGCAGTACTTC. As protein: CASSEERVGPTYEQYF.

This chain connects TRBV5-1 to TRBJ2-7; tentatively, D is TRBD2 (5 bases). The CDR3 runs to 12 residues. V lost 2 bases, J lost 3 bases, and 6 bases lay in between. The germline V gene encodes CDR1 SGHRS and CDR2 YFSETQ. The CDR3: CASSFRGYEQYF. In DNA form, the CDR3 reads TGCGCCAGCAGCTTCCGGGGCTACGAGCAGTACTTC.